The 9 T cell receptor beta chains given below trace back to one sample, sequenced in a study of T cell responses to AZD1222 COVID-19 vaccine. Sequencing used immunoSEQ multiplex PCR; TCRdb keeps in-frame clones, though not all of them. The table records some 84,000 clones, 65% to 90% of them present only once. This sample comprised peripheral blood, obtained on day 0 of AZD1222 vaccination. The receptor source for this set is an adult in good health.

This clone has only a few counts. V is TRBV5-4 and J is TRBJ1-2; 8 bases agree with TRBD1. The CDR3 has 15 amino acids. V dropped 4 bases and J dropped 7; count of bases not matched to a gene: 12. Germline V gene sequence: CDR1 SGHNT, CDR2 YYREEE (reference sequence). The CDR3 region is CASSVMGQAAGGYTF. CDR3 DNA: TGTGCCAGCAGCGTGATGGGACAGGCGGCTGGTGGCTACACCTTC.

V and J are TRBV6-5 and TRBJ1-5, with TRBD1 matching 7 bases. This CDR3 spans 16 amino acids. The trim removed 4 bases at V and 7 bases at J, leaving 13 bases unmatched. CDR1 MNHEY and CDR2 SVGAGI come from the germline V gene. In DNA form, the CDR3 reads TGTGCCAGCAGTTCCAGGGGGAGTGGGGGCTGGCAGCCCCAGCATTTT. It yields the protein CASSSRGSGGWQPQHF.

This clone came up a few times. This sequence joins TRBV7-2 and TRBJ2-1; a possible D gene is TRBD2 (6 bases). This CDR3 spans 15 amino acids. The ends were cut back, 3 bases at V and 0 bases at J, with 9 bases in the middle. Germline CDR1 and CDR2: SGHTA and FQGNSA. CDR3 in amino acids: CASSFSGSSYNEQFF. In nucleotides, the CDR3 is TGTGCCAGCAGCTTTAGCGGAAGCTCCTACAATGAGCAGTTCTTC.

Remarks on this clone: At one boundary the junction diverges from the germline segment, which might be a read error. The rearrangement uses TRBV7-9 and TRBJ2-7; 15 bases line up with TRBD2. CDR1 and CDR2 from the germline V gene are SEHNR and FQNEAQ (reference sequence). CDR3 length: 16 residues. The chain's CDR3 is CASSSGTSGRSFEQYF. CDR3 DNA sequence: TGTGCCAGCAGCTCCGGGACTAGCGGGAGGTCCTTCGAGCAGTACTTC.

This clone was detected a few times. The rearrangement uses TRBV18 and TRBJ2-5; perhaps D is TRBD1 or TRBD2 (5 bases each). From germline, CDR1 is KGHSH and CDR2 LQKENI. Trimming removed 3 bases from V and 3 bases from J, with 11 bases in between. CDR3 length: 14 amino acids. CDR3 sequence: CASSPPGTEETQYF. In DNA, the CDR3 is TGTGCCAGCTCACCCCCTGGGACCGAAGAGACCCAGTACTTC. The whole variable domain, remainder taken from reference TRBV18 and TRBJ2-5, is NAGVMQNPRHLVRRRGQEARLRCSPMKGHSHVYWYRQLPEEGLKFMVYLQKENIIDESGMPKERFSAEFPKEGPSILRIQQVVRGDSAAYFCASSPPGTEETQYFGPGTRLLVL.

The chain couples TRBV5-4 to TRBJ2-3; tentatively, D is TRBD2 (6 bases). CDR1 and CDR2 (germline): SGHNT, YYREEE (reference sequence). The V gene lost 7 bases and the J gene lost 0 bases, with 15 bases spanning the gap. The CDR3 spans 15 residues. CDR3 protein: CASFQEGKSTDTQYF. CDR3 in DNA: TGTGCCAGCTTTCAGGAGGGGAAAAGCACAGATACGCAGTATTTT. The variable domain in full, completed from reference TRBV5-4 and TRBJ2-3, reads ETGVTQSPTHLIKTRGQQVTLRCSSQSGHNTVSWYQQALGQGPQFIFQYYREEENGRGNFPPRFSGLQFPNYSSELNVNALELDDSALYLCASFQEGKSTDTQYFGPGTRLTVL.

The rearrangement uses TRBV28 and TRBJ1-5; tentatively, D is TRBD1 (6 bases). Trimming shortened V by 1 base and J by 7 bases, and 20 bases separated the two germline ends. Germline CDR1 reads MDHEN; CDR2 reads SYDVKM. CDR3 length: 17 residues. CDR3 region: CASSLSTRGGPRQPQHF. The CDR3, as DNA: TGTGCCAGCAGTTTATCCACCCGTGGGGGGCCGCGGCAGCCCCAGCATTTT.

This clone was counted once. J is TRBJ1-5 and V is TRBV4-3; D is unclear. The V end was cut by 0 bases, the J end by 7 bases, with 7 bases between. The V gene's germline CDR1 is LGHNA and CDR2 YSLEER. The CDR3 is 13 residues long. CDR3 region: CASSQDSEQPQHF. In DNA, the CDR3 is TGCGCCAGCAGCCAAGATTCTGAACAGCCCCAGCATTTT.

CDR3 loop: CSGGQAGYGYTF. The DNA of the CDR3 is TGCAGCGGGGGACAGGCCGGGTATGGCTACACCTTC. V and J are TRBV29-1 and TRBJ1-2; 8 bases are a match to TRBD1. This CDR3 spans 12 amino acids. Germline assignment: CDR1 SQVTM and CDR2 ANQGSEA. V lost 7 bases to trimming and J lost 5 bases; unmatched junction nucleotides: 6.